This entry features one TCR beta chain sequence. What it recognizes is unknown. The sample originates from a study of T cell responses to AZD1222 COVID-19 vaccine. Study-wide results and caveats: Only a handful of individuals given AZD1222 were seropositive at baseline. Repertoire sampling happened only post peak T cell response.

V dropped 4 bases and J dropped 0; count of bases not matched to a gene: 8. This CDR3 is built from 17 residues. Germline CDR1 is SGHKS and CDR2 is YYEKEE (reference sequence). TCRdb's copy holds only in-frame clones and misses some; the assay was immunoSEQ multiplex PCR. The sample has approximately 120,000 clones; roughly nine tenths are singletons. The sequence was collected from an adult in good health. This chain connects TRBV5-5 to TRBJ1-3; 9 bases fit TRBD1. Here the sequenced sample was peripheral blood, taken on day 0 of AZD1222 vaccination. The CDR3 DNA sequence: TGTGCCAGCAGCCCAAACGGACAGGGGATCTCTGGAAACACCATATATTTT. Protein: CASSPNGQGISGNTIYF.